The clone carrying this T cell receptor (beta chain) was found many times. The data derive from a study of breast tumors, draining lymph nodes, adjacent tissues. Axillary draining lymph nodes of breast cancer patients supplied the node samples. Each CDR3 protein gets one entry after TCRdb re-called the multiplex PCR reads with MiXCR. The sample lists about 230,000 distinct CDR3 sequences; about 32% were seen once. This clonotype was obtained from a female donor with breast cancer. Some clones in this sample may be carry-over from other donors' samples. Sample: axillary lymph node tissue.

This CDR3 reads CASSLDPGGNTDTQYF. CDR3 sequence (DNA): TGTGCCAGCAGCTTAGATCCAGGGGGCAACACAGATACGCAGTATTTT. The chain couples TRBV11-2 to TRBJ2-3; the match to TRBD1 covers 8 bases. With V trimmed by 0 bases and J by 2 bases, 4 bases remained unmatched. The CDR3 runs to 16 residues. The germline V gene has CDR1 SGHAT and CDR2 FQNNGV.